The clone carrying this T cell receptor beta chain was detected only a few times. What it binds is not known. The data are from a study of CD8 T cells in ankylosing spondylitis. General observations from the study: There was a TCR beta motif, made of fewer than 10 highly homologous variants, that appeared characteristic of ankylosing spondylitis blood. Peripheral blood samples showed relatively rare disease-linked clones, and these clones were CD8+. Researchers reportedly found disease-linked clones significantly enriched in matched ankylosing spondylitis synovial fluid.

Trimming removed 3 bases from V and 5 bases from J, with 10 bases in between. Per the germline V gene, CDR1 is SNHLY and CDR2 is FYNNEI. This CDR3 is 14 amino acids long. Making the TCR beta libraries involved quantitative 5'-RACE with molecular barcodes. TCRdb reprocessed the 5' RACE reads via MiXCR and lists one record per CDR3 protein. The repertoire consists of 120,000 to 150,000 distinct CDR3 sequences, with 7% to 9% occurring once and the leading ten covering under 7.5%. Sample: synovial fluid, either unsorted or a sorted T cell fraction (not recorded which). The sequence derives from a male donor with ankylosing spondylitis. The V and J genes are TRBV2 and TRBJ1-4; D is undetermined. This CDR3 reads CASSERQINEKLFF. For the CDR3, the DNA is TGTGCCAGCAGTGAGAGGCAGATAAATGAAAAACTGTTTTTT. Full variable domain (rest looked up from reference TRBV2 and TRBJ1-4): EPEVTQTPSHQVTQMGQEVILRCVPISNHLYFYWYRQILGQKVEFLVSFYNNEISEKSEIFDDQFSVERPDGSNFTLKIRSTKLEDSAMYFCASSERQINEKLFFGSGTQLSVL.